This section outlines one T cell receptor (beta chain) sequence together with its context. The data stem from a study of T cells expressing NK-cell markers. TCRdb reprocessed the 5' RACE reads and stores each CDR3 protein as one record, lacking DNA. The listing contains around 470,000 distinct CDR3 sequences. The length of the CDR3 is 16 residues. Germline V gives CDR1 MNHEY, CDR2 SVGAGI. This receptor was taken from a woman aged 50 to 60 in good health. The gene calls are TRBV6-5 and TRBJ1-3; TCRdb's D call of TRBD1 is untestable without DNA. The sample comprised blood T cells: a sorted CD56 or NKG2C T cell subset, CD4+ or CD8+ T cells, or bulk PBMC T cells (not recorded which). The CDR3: CASSQGDRAPGNTIYF.